These T cell receptor beta chains were read from a single sample in a study of monozygotic twins with inflammatory bowel disease. TCRdb re-called the 5' RACE reads; every CDR3 protein appears as one record, without DNA. The sample spans fewer than 110,000 distinct CDR3 sequences; the ten largest clones claim under 2.5%. The sequenced sample consisted of blood. These receptors were taken from a human donor with ulcerative colitis or Crohn's disease, or a healthy co-twin of an affected twin (not recorded which). CDR3s include the opening cysteine and the closing phenylalanine or tryptophan. Fields, in order: CDR3 protein, V gene, CDR3 length, J gene.

CAISGTSGGPETQYF | TRBV10-3 | 15 | TRBJ2-5
CASSTNLGLQFF | TRBV28 | 12 | TRBJ2-1
CASSWGQGRVYEQYF | TRBV5-1 | 15 | TRBJ2-7
CSARDMGRGTTNEKLFF | TRBV20-1 | 17 | TRBJ1-4
CASSLVIAPQGGDQFF | TRBV7-2 | 16 | TRBJ2-1
CASSGYSGSVSALAKNIQYF | TRBV5-6 | 20 | TRBJ2-4
CASNSYYNEQFF | TRBV5-1 | 12 | TRBJ2-1
CASSIFSGTGENTEAFF | TRBV19 | 17 | TRBJ1-1
CASSQVRAYSGSLNEQFF | TRBV4-3 | 18 | TRBJ2-1
CASSDVAGGYNEQFF | TRBV5-1 | 15 | TRBJ2-1
CASSSSITGTYEQYF | TRBV6-5 | 15 | TRBJ2-7
CATSEGTGYTF | TRBV24-1 | 11 | TRBJ1-2
CASSYPVSGPQRANYGYTF | TRBV6-5 | 19 | TRBJ1-2
CASSRTGEQYF | TRBV6-2/TRBV6-3 | 11 | TRBJ2-7
CASSQDIGSGANVLTF | TRBV4-2 | 16 | TRBJ2-6
CASISESTDTQYF | TRBV5-6 | 13 | TRBJ2-3
CASIDRVAKNIQYF | TRBV10-2 | 14 | TRBJ2-4
CSATLPRTPYEQYF | TRBV20-1 | 14 | TRBJ2-7